These 26 T cell receptor beta chains originate from one sample sequenced in a study of OX40 agonist ivuxolimab in advanced cancers. This table comes from immunoSEQ multiplex PCR, and its TCRdb copy is limited to in-frame clones, with some not included. The table lists more than 45,000 clones, around 84% of them singletons. This specimen was CD4+ or CD8+ T cells sorted from blood, taken in a trial of the OX40 agonist ivuxolimab. The source of these receptors is an adult with an advanced solid tumor such as melanoma, head and neck, liver or kidney cancer.

The J gene is TRBJ2-5, the V gene TRBV7-9; TRBD1 is a possible D gene (5 bases). V was shortened by 4 bases and J by 1 base, with 10 bases between the two germline ends. The germline V gene has CDR1 SEHNR and CDR2 FQNEAQ (reference sequence). The CDR3 sequence is 14 residues long. CDR3 sequence: CASSSRQIQETQYF. In nucleotides, the CDR3 is TGTGCCAGCAGCTCCCGACAGATCCAAGAGACCCAGTACTTC.

This chain connects TRBV15 to TRBJ2-3; D possibly corresponds to TRBD2 (6 bases). V gave up 0 bases and J gave up 0 bases, with 13 bases separating them. The CDR3 length is 17 residues. Per the germline V gene, CDR1 is LNHNV and CDR2 is YYDKDF (reference sequence). CDR3 protein: CATSRESLALSTDTQYF. CDR3 in DNA: TGTGCCACCAGCAGAGAAAGCCTAGCGCTAAGCACAGATACGCAGTATTTT.

This clone showed up just once. The chain has TRBV6-1 and TRBJ2-7; TRBD1 matches at 10 bases. CDR1 is MNHNS, CDR2 SASEGT, per germline. The CDR3 contains 15 residues. Germline trimming cut 5 bases from V and 3 bases from J; bases unmatched to any gene: 7. CDR3 bases: TGTGCCAGCAGTAACCGACAGGGGGCTCACTACGAGCAGTACTTC. Protein: CASSNRQGAHYEQYF.

The chain couples TRBV5-5 to TRBJ2-2, with D possibly matching TRBD1 (6 bases). Trimming took 6 bases from V and 6 from J, leaving 18 bases between them. The CDR3 runs 15 residues. Germline V gene sequence: CDR1 SGHKS, CDR2 YYEKEE (reference sequence). In nucleotides, the CDR3 is TGTGCCAGCACCCCTCGGGCAGGGGTCCCCGGGGAGCTGTTTTTT. Amino acid sequence: CASTPRAGVPGELFF.

This chain joins TRBV5-1 and TRBJ1-3, with D tentatively TRBD1 (5 bases). The CDR3 is made up of 12 amino acids. Trimming left V 3 bases short and J 6 bases short, with 7 bases between. Germline V lookup: CDR1 SGHRS, CDR2 YFSETQ. The CDR3 loop is CASSSGENTIYF. The CDR3 nucleotides read TGCGCCAGCAGCTCGGGGGAAAACACCATATATTTT.

The chain recombines TRBV4-2 with TRBJ2-2, with no clear D. CDR3 length: 14 residues. Per the germline V gene, CDR1 is LGHNA and CDR2 is YNFKEQ. V dropped 5 bases and J dropped 2 bases, with 9 bases sitting between them. The CDR3, as DNA: TGTGCCAGCAGCACCCTAATTAACACCGGGGAGCTGTTTTTT. Its translation is CASSTLINTGELFF.

This chain joins TRBV6-1 and TRBJ2-2; 11 bases map to TRBD2. V was clipped by 4 bases and J by 6 bases; unmatched bases: 10. Per the germline V gene, CDR1 is MNHNS and CDR2 is SASEGT. The CDR3 consists of 17 residues. CDR3 DNA sequence: TGTGCCAGCAGTGCTGAGACTAGCGGGATTTGGTCCGGGGAGCTGTTTTTT. It codes for CASSAETSGIWSGELFF.

V and J are TRBV9 and TRBJ1-4, with 9 bases matching TRBD1. Germline CDR1 and CDR2: SGDLS and YYNGEE. The CDR3 length is 15 residues. With V trimmed by 2 bases and J by 3 bases, 2 bases remained unmatched. The CDR3 bases are TGTGCCAGCAGCGTTGGACAGGGGTCTAATGAAAAACTGTTTTTT. Protein: CASSVGQGSNEKLFF. Full variable domain (outside the CDR3, taken from reference TRBV9 and TRBJ1-4): DSGVTQTPKHLITATGQRVTLRCSPRSGDLSVYWYQQSLDQGLQFLIQYYNGEERAKGNILERFSAQQFPDLHSELNLSSLELGDSALYFCASSVGQGSNEKLFFGSGTQLSVL.

For the CDR3, the DNA is TGTGCCAGCAGACTTAACACTGAAGCTTTCTTT. This codes for CASRLNTEAFF. The chain is built from TRBV28 and TRBJ1-1; D ambiguous. CDR3 length: 11 amino acids. CDR1 and CDR2 from the germline V gene are MDHEN and SYDVKM. The germline V and J ends were trimmed by 6 bases and 2 bases, with 4 bases remaining between them.

This chain joins TRBV30 and TRBJ2-2; 8 bases match TRBD1. The germline V gene has CDR1 GTSNPN and CDR2 SVGIG (reference sequence). The CDR3 consists of 17 residues. Trimming removed 2 bases from V and 4 bases from J; junction bases left unmatched: 12. The DNA for the CDR3 is TGTGCCTGGAGTTTTTCCAGGGGGCGCGGCCCCACCGGGGAGCTGTTTTTT. As protein: CAWSFSRGRGPTGELFF.

The chain uses TRBV2 and TRBJ2-7; D is undetermined. V lost 5 bases and J lost 3, with 11 bases in between. This CDR3 has 13 amino acids. CDR1 SNHLY and CDR2 FYNNEI come from the germline V gene. DNA of the CDR3: TGTGCCAGCAGTCCCCCAGCGCGCTACGAGCAGTACTTC. Protein product: CASSPPARYEQYF.

The chain is built from TRBV19 and TRBJ2-7, with 7 nucleotides matching TRBD1. CDR1 and CDR2 from the germline V gene are LNHDA and SQIVND (reference sequence). V was pared by 4 bases and J by 4 bases, with 4 bases of the junction left unmatched. The CDR3 sequence is 13 residues long. The CDR3 DNA reads TGTGCCAGTAGTAGGACAGGCGATTACGAGCAGTACTTC. Encoded protein: CASSRTGDYEQYF.

This rearrangement joins TRBV21-1 to TRBJ2-7; the table's D call, TRBD2, was not checked against the DNA. TRBV21-1 is termed a pseudogene. This CDR3 spans 17 amino acids. The CDR3 DNA reads as TGTGCCAGCAAACGGGGCTTTGGCGGGAGGGCGCCCTACGAGCAGTACTTC. Encoded protein: CASKRGFGGRAPYEQYF.

This chain uses TRBV5-4 with TRBJ2-2, with 7 bases aligning to TRBD1. The CDR3 covers 14 residues. The germline V gene has CDR1 SGHNT and CDR2 YYREEE (reference sequence). Trimming cost V 5 bases and J 7 bases; bases outside gene matches: 8. CDR3 coding DNA: TGTGCCAGCAGGGGGAATAGACAGGGCGGGGAGCTGTTTTTT. Its translation: CASRGNRQGGELFF.

The rearrangement joins TRBV7-9 to TRBJ2-6, with unresolved D. From germline, CDR1 is SEHNR and CDR2 FQNEAQ (reference sequence). The germline V and J ends were trimmed by 1 base and 2 bases, with 3 bases remaining between them. The CDR3 loop spans 14 amino acids. Here the CDR3 reads CASSLVTGANVLTF. The CDR3 DNA sequence: TGTGCCAGCAGCTTAGTGACTGGGGCCAACGTCCTGACTTTC.

CDR3 in amino acids: CASIIGAVAYNEQFF. CDR3 DNA: TGTGCCAGCATCATTGGGGCAGTTGCCTACAATGAGCAGTTCTTC. This chain uses TRBV6-1 with TRBJ2-1; the D gene is possibly TRBD1 (5 bases). Trimming stripped 7 bases from V and 2 bases from J, with 15 bases between. CDR3 length: 15 amino acids. Germline CDR1 reads MNHNS; CDR2 reads SASEGT.

The chain couples TRBV7-2 to TRBJ1-1; no definite D call. This CDR3 contains 14 residues. The germline gives CDR1 SGHTA, CDR2 FQGNSA. Trimming stripped 3 bases from V and 2 bases from J, with 10 bases between. The CDR3 coding sequence is TGTGCCAGCAGCTTTAAAGCCTTCAACACTGAAGCTTTCTTT. This gives the protein CASSFKAFNTEAFF.

J is TRBJ2-1 and V is TRBV6-4, with 11 bases lining up with TRBD2. The germline CDR1 and CDR2 sequences are MRHNA and SNTAGT. The CDR3 is 15 amino acids. Trimming cost V 4 bases and J 8 bases; bases outside gene matches: 7. CDR3 in DNA: TGTGCCAGCAGTGTTTCGCTAGCGGGAGGAGATGAGCAGTTCTTC. It yields the protein CASSVSLAGGDEQFF.

This clone was detected only once. The gene calls are TRBV15 and TRBJ2-1; TRBD2 might be the D (5 bases). The germline V and J ends were trimmed by 3 bases and 1 base, with 16 bases remaining between them. The CDR3 covers 17 residues. From germline, CDR1 is LNHNV and CDR2 YYDKDF (reference sequence). The CDR3 loop is CATSSVAPRGSYNEQFF. The CDR3 DNA sequence: TGTGCCACCAGCAGTGTGGCCCCCCGGGGATCCTACAATGAGCAGTTCTTC.

The rearrangement joins TRBV10-3 to TRBJ2-5; 11 nucleotides line up with TRBD2. This CDR3 spans 16 amino acids. Per the germline V gene, CDR1 is ENHRY and CDR2 is SYGVKD. Trimming at V came to 6 bases and at J to 4 bases, leaving 10 bases not matched to a gene. Here the CDR3 DNA reads TGTGCCATCAGCCGGGATACTAGCGGGAGAGGAGAGACCCAGTACTTC. Translation: CAISRDTSGRGETQYF.

The gene calls are TRBV2 and TRBJ2-1; D ambiguous. The CDR3 consists of 15 residues. Trimming left V 7 bases short and J 2 bases short, with 15 bases between. CDR1 is SNHLY and CDR2 is FYNNEI in the germline V gene. CDR3 nucleotide sequence: TGTGCCAGCAACGCGGACGAGGTTCCCTACAATGAGCAGTTCTTC. Translating it yields CASNADEVPYNEQFF. The variable domain in full, completed from reference TRBV2 and TRBJ2-1, reads EPEVTQTPSHQVTQMGQEVILRCVPISNHLYFYWYRQILGQKVEFLVSFYNNEISEKSEIFDDQFSVERPDGSNFTLKIRSTKLEDSAMYFCASNADEVPYNEQFFGPGTRLTVL.

The genes are TRBV6-6 and TRBJ1-2; 9 nucleotides line up with TRBD1. This CDR3 is built from 14 residues. Germline CDR1 MNHNY, CDR2 SVGAGI (reference sequence). Trimming took 7 bases from V and 2 from J; bases not matched to a gene: 5. In DNA, the CDR3 is TGTGCCAGCAACCCAGGACAGGGGAACTATGGCTACACCTTC. It codes for CASNPGQGNYGYTF.

V is TRBV5-4 and J is TRBJ2-7, with D perhaps matching TRBD1 or TRBD2 (5 bases each). The length of the CDR3 is 16 residues. Trimming took 4 bases from V and 7 from J, leaving 24 bases between them. Germline values: CDR1 SGHNT, CDR2 YYREEE (reference sequence). CDR3 amino acids: CASSPGARMTMAEQYF. In DNA form, the CDR3 reads TGTGCCAGCAGCCCCGGGGCACGGATGACAATGGCAGAGCAGTACTTC.

V and J are TRBV19 and TRBJ1-2, with 10 nucleotides matching TRBD1. Per germline, CDR1 LNHDA and CDR2 SQIVND (reference sequence). The CDR3 totals 15 residues. V shed 5 bases, J shed 3 bases, and the junction held 6 bases outside the gene matches. The CDR3 region has the DNA TGTGCCAGTAGTGGACGGGACAGGGGTGACTATGGCTACACCTTC. It is translated as CASSGRDRGDYGYTF.

The rearrangement joins TRBV5-1 to TRBJ2-3; D might be TRBD2 (6 bases). The CDR3 is made up of 15 amino acids. V dropped 4 bases and J dropped 0 bases, with 12 bases sitting between them. Germline values: CDR1 SGHRS, CDR2 YFSETQ. CDR3: CASSTIAESTDTQYF. The CDR3 DNA is TGCGCCAGCAGCACTATAGCGGAGAGCACAGATACGCAGTATTTT.

V and J are TRBV5-1 and TRBJ2-7; 7 nucleotides line up with TRBD1. The length of the CDR3 is 13 residues. CDR1 and CDR2 from the germline V gene are SGHRS and YFSETQ. Unmatched junction bases numbered 4, after V lost 4 bases and J lost 3 bases. CDR3 sequence reads: CASSPTGLYEQYF. The CDR3 DNA is TGCGCCAGCAGCCCGACAGGGCTCTACGAGCAGTACTTC.